The T cell receptor (beta chain) described here comes from a study of identical twins. Overall study findings and caveats: Invariant populations such as MAIT and iNKT cells could partly muddle zero-insertion analyses. The degree of excess twin sharing was weaker in beta out-of-frame sequences. When twins shared out-of-frame alpha sequences, those sequences had excess low generation probability.

CDR1 SEHNR and CDR2 FQNEAQ come from the germline V gene (reference sequence). V was pared by 0 bases and J by 1 base, with 1 base of the junction left unmatched. The length of the CDR3 is 15 residues. There are a few counts of this clonotype. Its antigen is unidentified. TCRdb called the 5' RACE reads again in MiXCR, with one record for every CDR3 protein. The table lists roughly 470,000 distinct CDR3 sequences, around an eighth of them singletons. These data also featured in a second study, about yellow fever vaccine responses in identical twins. That paper adds: Reportedly, the response of twins' T cells to the vaccine seemed partly convergent, partly personalized.

Sequenced: CD4+ T cells sorted from blood. V gene TRBV7-9 combines with J gene TRBJ2-7; 9 nucleotides agree with TRBD2. This receptor was identified in a woman younger than 35 in good health. This CDR3 reads CASSLALAGSYEQYF. In DNA form, the CDR3 reads TGTGCCAGCAGCTTAGCGCTAGCGGGATCCTACGAGCAGTACTTC.